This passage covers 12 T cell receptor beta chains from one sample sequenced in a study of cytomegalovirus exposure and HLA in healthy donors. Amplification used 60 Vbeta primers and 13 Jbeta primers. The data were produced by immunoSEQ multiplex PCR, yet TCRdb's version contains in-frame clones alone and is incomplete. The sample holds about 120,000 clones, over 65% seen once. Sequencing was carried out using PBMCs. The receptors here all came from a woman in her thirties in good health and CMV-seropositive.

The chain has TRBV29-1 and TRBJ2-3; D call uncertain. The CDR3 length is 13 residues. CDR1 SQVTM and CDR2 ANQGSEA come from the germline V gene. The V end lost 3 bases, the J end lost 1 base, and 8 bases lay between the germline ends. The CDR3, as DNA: TGCAGCGTTGATCGCGCGGGCACAGATACGCAGTATTTT. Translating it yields CSVDRAGTDTQYF.

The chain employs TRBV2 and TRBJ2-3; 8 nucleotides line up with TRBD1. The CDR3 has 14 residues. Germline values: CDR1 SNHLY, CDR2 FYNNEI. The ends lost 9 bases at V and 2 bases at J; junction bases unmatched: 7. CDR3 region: CASKRTGPTDTQYF. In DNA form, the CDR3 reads TGTGCCAGTAAACGGACAGGGCCCACAGATACGCAGTATTTT.

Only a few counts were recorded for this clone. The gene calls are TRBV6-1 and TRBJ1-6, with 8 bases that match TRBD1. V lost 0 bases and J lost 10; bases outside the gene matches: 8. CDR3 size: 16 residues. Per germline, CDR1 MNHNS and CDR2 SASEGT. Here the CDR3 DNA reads TGTGCCAGCAGTGAAGCGGGGCCAGGGGGCGACTCACCCCTCCACTTT. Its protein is CASSEAGPGGDSPLHF.

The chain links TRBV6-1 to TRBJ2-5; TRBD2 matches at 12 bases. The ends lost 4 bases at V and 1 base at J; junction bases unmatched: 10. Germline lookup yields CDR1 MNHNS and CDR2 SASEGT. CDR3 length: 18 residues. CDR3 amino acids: CASSGSSPGLAGQETQYF. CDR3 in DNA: TGTGCCAGCAGTGGGTCATCACCGGGACTAGCGGGCCAAGAGACCCAGTACTTC.

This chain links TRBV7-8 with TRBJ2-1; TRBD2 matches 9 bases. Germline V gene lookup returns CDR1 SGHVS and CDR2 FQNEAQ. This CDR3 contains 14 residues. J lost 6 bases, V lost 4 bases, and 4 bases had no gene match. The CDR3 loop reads CASSSLAGSNEQFF. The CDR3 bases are TGTGCCAGCAGCTCCCTAGCGGGGAGCAATGAGCAGTTCTTC.

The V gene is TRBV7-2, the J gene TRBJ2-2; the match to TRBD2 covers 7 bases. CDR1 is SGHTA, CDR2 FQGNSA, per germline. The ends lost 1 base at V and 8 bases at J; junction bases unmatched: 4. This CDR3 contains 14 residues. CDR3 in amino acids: CASSLVVSGGELFF. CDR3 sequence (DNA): TGTGCCAGCAGCTTAGTTGTTAGCGGGGGGGAGCTGTTTTTT.

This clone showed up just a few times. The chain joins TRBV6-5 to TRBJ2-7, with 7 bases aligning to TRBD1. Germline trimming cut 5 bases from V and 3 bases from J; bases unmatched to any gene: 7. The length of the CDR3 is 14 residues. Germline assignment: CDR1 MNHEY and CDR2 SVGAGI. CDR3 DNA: TGTGCCAGCAGTGAAGGGGACAGCTACTACGAGCAGTACTTC. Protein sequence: CASSEGDSYYEQYF.

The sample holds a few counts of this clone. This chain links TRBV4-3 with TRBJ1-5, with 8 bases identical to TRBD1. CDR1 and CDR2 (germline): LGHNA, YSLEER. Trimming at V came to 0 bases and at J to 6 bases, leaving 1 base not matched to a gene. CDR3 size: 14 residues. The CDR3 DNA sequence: TGCGCCAGCAGCCAAGAAACAGGGGGTCAGCCCCAGCATTTT. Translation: CASSQETGGQPQHF.

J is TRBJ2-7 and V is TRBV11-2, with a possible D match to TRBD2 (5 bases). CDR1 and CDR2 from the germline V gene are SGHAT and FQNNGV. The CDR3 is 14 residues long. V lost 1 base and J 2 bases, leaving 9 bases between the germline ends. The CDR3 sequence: CASSLGRGTYEQYF. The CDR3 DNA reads TGTGCCAGCAGCTTAGGTCGGGGAACCTACGAGCAGTACTTC.

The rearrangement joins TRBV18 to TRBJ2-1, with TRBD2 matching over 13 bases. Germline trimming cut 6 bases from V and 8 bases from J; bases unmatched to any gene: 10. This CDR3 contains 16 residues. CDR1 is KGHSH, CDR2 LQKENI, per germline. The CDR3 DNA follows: TGTGCCAGCTCGACCTTTACTAGCGGGGGGGTCCATGAGCAGTTCTTC. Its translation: CASSTFTSGGVHEQFF.

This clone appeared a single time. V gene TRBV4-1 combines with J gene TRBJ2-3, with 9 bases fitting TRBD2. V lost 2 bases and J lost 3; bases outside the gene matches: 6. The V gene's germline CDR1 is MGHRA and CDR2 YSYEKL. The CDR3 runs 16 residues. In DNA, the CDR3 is TGCGCCAGCAGCCAACGGGCGGGGGGGCCGACAGATACGCAGTATTTT. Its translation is CASSQRAGGPTDTQYF.

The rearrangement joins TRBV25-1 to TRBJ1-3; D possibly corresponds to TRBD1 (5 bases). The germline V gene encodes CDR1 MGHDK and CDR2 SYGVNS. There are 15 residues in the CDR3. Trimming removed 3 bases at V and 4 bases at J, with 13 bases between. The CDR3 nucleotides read TGTGCCAGCAGTGACGCCGGGGGTGGAGGAAACACCATATATTTT. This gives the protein CASSDAGGGGNTIYF.